The clone carrying this T cell receptor (beta chain) was counted many times. What it binds is unknown. The data were taken from a study of Graves' ophthalmopathy and Graves' hyperthyroidism. Study-wide results and limits: Also, most clonotypes expanded in the thyroid above 0.001 frequency appeared in blood. Researchers report that a 13-signature model separated ophthalmopathy from stable hyperthyroidism, posting 87.88% sensitivity and 65% to 82% specificity.

Active ophthalmopathy (CAS at least 3, NOSPECS at least 4), lasting under 3 months. 7.5 to 10 ml of fresh blood yielded the PBMCs by density gradient. Using RNA transcripts, the TCR beta CDR3 regions were amplified. Scientists carried out first-round RT-PCR using HTBI primers and then a second-round multiplex PCR. Via MiXCR, TCRdb re-called the multiplex PCR reads, giving one row per CDR3 protein. The sample has approximately 160,000 distinct CDR3 sequences, over 35% seen once. From germline, CDR1 is KGHSH and CDR2 LQKENI. The CDR3 totals 14 residues. With 3 bases removed from V and 1 base from J, the gap between germline ends came to 6 bases.

The TCR comes from a woman in her thirties or forties with Graves' ophthalmopathy. Sequenced: peripheral blood. The gene calls are TRBV18 and TRBJ2-2; D remains ambiguous. The CDR3 loop reads CASSPDRNTGELFF. Written as DNA, the CDR3 is TGTGCCAGCTCACCGGATCGGAACACCGGGGAGCTGTTTTTT.